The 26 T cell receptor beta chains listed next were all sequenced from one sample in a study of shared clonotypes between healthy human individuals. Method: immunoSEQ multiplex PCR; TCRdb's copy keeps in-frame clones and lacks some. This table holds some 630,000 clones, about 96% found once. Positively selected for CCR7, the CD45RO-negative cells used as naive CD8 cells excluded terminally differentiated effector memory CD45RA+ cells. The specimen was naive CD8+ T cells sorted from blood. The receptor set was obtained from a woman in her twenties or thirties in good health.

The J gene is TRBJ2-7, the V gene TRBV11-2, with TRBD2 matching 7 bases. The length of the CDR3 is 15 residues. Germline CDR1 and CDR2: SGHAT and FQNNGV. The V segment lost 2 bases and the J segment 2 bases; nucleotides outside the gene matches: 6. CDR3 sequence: CASSLLTSETYEQYF. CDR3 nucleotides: TGTGCCAGCAGCTTATTAACTAGCGAGACCTACGAGCAGTACTTC.

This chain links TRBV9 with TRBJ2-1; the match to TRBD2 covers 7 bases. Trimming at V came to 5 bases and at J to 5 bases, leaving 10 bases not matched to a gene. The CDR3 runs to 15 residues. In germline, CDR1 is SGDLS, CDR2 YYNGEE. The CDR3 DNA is TGTGCCAGCAGTACCGGGCGCCTAGCGGACAATGAGCAGTTCTTC. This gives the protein CASSTGRLADNEQFF.

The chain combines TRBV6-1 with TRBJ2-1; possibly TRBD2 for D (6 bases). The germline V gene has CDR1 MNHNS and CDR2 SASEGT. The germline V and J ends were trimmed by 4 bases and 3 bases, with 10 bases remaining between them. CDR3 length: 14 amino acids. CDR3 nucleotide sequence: TGTGCCAGCAGTGCTAGGGAGGACTACAATGAGCAGTTCTTC. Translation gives CASSAREDYNEQFF.

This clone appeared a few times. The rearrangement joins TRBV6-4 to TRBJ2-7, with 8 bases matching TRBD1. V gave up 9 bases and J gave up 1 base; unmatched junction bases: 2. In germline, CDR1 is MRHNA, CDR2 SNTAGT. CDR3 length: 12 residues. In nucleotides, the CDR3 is TGTGCCAGATGGACAGGGTCCTACGAGCAGTACTTC. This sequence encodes CARWTGSYEQYF.

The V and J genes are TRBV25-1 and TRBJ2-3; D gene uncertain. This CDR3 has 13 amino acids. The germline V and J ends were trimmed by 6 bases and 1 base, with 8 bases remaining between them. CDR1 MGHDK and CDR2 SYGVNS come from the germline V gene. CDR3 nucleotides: TGTGCCAGCAGCCAATGGGGCACAGATACGCAGTATTTT. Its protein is CASSQWGTDTQYF.

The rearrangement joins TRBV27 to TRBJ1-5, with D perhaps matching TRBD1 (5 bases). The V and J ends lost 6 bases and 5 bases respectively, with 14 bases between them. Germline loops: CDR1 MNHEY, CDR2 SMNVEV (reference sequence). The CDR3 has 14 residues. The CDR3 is CASRLTGTYQPQHF. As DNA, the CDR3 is TGTGCCAGCAGACTCACGGGGACTTATCAGCCCCAGCATTTT.

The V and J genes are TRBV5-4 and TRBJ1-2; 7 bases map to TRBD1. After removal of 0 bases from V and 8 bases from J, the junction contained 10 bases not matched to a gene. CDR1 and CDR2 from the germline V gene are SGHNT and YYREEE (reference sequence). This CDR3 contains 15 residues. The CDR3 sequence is CASSLVQGGSYGYTF. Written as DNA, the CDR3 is TGTGCCAGCAGCTTGGTGCAGGGGGGATCCTACGGCTACACCTTC.

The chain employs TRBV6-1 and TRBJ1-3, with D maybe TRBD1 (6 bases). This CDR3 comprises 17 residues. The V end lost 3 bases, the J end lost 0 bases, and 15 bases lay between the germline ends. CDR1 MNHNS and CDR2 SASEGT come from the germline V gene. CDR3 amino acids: CASSEQTGPFSGNTIYF. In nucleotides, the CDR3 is TGTGCCAGCAGTGAGCAGACAGGTCCTTTCTCTGGAAACACCATATATTTT.

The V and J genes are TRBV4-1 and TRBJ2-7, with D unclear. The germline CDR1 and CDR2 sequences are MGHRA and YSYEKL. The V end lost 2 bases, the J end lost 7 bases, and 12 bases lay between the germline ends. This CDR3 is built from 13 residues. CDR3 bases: TGCGCCAGCAGCCAATTTTCCGGTTGGGAGCAGTACTTC. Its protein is CASSQFSGWEQYF.

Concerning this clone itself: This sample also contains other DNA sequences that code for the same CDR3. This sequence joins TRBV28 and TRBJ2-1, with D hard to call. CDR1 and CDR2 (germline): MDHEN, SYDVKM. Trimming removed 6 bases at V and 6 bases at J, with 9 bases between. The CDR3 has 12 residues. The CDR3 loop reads CASSLASNEQFF. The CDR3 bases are TGTGCCAGCAGCCTCGCCAGCAATGAGCAGTTCTTC.

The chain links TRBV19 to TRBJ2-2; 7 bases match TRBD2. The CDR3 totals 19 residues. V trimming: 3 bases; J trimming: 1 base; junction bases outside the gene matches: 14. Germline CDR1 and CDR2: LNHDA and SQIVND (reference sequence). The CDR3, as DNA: TGTGCCAGTAGTATTTGGGGAGGGTACCGCGTTAAGAACACCGGGGAGCTGTTTTTT. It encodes CASSIWGGYRVKNTGELFF.

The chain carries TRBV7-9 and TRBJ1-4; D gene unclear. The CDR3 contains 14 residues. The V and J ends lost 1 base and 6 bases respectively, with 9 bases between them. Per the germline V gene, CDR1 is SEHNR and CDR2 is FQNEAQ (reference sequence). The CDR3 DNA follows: TGTGCCAGCAGCTTAGGCGCGGGCGATGAAAAACTGTTTTTT. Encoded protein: CASSLGAGDEKLFF.

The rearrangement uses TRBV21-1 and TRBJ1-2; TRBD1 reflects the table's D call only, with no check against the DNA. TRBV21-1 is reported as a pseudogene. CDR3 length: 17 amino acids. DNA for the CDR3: TGTGCCAGCAGCAAAGGGGGACAGGGGGCGTCTTTTTATGGCTACACCTTC. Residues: CASSKGGQGASFYGYTF.

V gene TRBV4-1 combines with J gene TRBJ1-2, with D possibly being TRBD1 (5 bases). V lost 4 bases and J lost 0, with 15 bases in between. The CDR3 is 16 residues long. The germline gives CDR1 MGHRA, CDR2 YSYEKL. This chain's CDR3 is CASSLAEGSANYGYTF. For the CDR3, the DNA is TGCGCCAGCAGCCTAGCAGAGGGGTCAGCTAACTATGGCTACACCTTC.

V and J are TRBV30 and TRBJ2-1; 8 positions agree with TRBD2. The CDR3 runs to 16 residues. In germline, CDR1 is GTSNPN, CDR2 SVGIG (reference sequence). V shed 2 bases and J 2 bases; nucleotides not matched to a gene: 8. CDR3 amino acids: CAWSRTSRRPYNEQFF. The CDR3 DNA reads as TGTGCCTGGAGTCGGACTAGCAGACGGCCCTACAATGAGCAGTTCTTC.

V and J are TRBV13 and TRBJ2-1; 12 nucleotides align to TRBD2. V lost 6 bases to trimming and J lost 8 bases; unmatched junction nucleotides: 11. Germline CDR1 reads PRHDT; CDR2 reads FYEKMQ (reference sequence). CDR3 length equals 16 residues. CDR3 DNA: TGTGCCAGCAGGATGACTAGCGGGAGAGATGGGGATGAGCAGTTCTTC. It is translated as CASRMTSGRDGDEQFF. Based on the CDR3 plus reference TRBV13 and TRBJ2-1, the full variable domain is AAGVIQSPRHLIKEKRETATLKCYPIPRHDTVYWYQQGPGQDPQFLISFYEKMQSDKGSIPDRFSAQQFSDYHSELNMSSLELGDSALYFCASRMTSGRDGDEQFFGPGTRLTVL.

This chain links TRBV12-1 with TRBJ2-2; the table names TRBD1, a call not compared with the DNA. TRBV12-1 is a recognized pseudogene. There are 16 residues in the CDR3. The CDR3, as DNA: TGTGCCAGCAGCTTTGTTTGGGACAGGGACACCGGGGAGCTGTTTTTT. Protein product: CASSFVWDRDTGELFF.

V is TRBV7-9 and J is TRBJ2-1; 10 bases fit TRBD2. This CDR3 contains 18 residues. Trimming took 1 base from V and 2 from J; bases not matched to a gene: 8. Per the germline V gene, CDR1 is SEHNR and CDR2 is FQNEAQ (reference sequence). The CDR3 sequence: CASSLEAASGSAYNEQFF. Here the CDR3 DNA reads TGTGCCAGCAGCTTAGAAGCGGCTAGCGGGAGCGCCTACAATGAGCAGTTCTTC. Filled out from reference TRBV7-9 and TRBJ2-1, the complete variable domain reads DTGVSQNPRHKITKRGQNVTFRCDPISEHNRLYWYRQTLGQGPEFLTYFQNEAQLEKSRLLSDRFSAERPKGSFSTLEIQRTEQGDSAMYLCASSLEAASGSAYNEQFFGPGTRLTVL.

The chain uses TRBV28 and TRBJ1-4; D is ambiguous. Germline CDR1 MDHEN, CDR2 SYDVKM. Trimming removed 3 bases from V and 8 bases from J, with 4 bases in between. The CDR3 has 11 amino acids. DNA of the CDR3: TGTGCCAGCAGTTTGCGCGAAAAACTGTTTTTT. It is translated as CASSLREKLFF.

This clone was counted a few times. CDR3 nucleotides: TGTGCCAGCACGGATATCTACGAGCAGTACTTC. This codes for CASTDIYEQYF. This chain connects TRBV6-1 to TRBJ2-7, with D uncertain. CDR1 and CDR2 (germline): MNHNS, SASEGT. The CDR3 contains 11 residues. Trimming took 7 bases from V and 3 from J, leaving 7 bases between them.

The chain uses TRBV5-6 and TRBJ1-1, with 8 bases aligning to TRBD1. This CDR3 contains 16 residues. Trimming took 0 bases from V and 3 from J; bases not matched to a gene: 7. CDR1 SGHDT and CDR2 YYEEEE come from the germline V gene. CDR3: CASSLDQGAWDTEAFF. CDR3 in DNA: TGTGCCAGCAGCTTGGATCAGGGGGCCTGGGACACTGAAGCTTTCTTT. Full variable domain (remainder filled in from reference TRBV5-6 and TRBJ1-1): DAGVTQSPTHLIKTRGQQVTLRCSPKSGHDTVSWYQQALGQGPQFIFQYYEEEERQRGNFPDRFSGHQFPNYSSELNVNALLLGDSALYLCASSLDQGAWDTEAFFGQGTRLTVV.

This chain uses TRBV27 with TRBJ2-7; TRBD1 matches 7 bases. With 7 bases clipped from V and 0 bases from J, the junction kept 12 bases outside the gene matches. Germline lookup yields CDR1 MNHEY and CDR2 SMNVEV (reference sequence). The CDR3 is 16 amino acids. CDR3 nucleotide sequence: TGTGCCAGCACGCCCTCCTGGGGACAGAGCTCCTACGAGCAGTACTTC. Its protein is CASTPSWGQSSYEQYF.

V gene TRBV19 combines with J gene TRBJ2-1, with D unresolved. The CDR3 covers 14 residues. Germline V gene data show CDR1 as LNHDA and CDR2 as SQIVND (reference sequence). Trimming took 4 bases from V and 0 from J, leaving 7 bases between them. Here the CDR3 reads CASSSIGSYNEQFF. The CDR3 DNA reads TGTGCCAGTAGTAGTATAGGCTCCTACAATGAGCAGTTCTTC.

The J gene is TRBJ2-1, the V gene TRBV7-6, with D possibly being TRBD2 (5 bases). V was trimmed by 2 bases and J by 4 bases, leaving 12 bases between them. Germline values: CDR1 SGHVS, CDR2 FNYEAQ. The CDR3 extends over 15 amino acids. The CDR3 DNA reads TGTGCCAGCAGCTTATGGGGTAGCGAATACAATGAGCAGTTCTTC. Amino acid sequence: CASSLWGSEYNEQFF.

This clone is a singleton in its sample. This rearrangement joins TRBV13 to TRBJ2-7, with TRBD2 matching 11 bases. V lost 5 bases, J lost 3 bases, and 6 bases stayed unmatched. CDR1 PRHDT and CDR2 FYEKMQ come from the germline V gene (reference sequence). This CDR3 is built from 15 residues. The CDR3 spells CASSPPGLAVYEQYF. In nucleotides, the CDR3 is TGTGCCAGCAGCCCACCGGGACTAGCGGTCTACGAGCAGTACTTC.

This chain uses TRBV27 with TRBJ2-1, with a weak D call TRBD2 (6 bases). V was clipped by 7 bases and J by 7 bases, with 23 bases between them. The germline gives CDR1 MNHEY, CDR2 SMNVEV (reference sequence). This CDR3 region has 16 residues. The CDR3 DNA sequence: TGTGCCAGCACTCTTATGGGCGGGACCGGTAGAAATGAGCAGTTCTTC. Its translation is CASTLMGGTGRNEQFF.